Detailed here is one T cell receptor beta chain. Its antigen is currently not known. No base quality information exists; no much larger clone differs at one position. The donors were included in the validation cohort of some 120 subjects, a group kept apart from the roughly 670-subject first cohort. V was cut back by 1 base and J by 2 bases, leaving a gap of 20 bases between them. The CDR1 and CDR2 encoded by the germline V gene (reference sequence) are SEHNR and FQNEAQ. Taken from cysteine to phenylalanine, the CDR3 has 19 residues. Kept here is only the CDR3 DNA, which spans 57 bases and is read in frame from base 1. This specimen belongs to a study of cytomegalovirus exposure and HLA in healthy donors (dated by TCRdb to the late 2010s). General notes on the study: According to a later analysis, the roughly 120 validation repertoires were produced on the same platform as the roughly 720 repertoires of the first cohort. The aim of the study was to test whether cataloging public T cell receptors could identify signatures of past pathogen exposure. Besides the first cohort of 666 subjects, a separate validation cohort made up of 120 different subjects was used. High-throughput TCR immunosequencing, statistical association of individual TCRs with disease status, and machine learning were combined to predict cytomegalovirus infection status. Findings and caveats that apply to the study as a whole: In vitro tests confirmed that three of the cytomegalovirus-associated TCR beta chains recognize cytomegalovirus antigens. A total of 164 TCR beta chains were listed by the study as associated with cytomegalovirus. A later analysis found that TCRs clustered in the first cohort also tended to co-occur in the 100 to 150 validation repertoires, with 94% of cluster scores above 0. The classifier was reported to diagnose cytomegalovirus status with high specificity and sensitivity in both the original cohort and the validation cohort. It was suggested by the authors that the approach could potentially be generalized to other disease states and immunological phenotypes. The validation cohort had no HLA typing available for a later analysis, so co-occurrence within that cohort was assessed over all 130 or so repertoires. While some public TCRs were present in many individuals, most TCR sequences turned up only very rarely across donors.

The library was built by means of the immunoSEQ multiplex PCR assay. The published analysis was carried out like this. To diagnose cytomegalovirus status from the catalog of TCR beta chain sequences, a statistical classification framework was built. Drawn from immuneACCESS, this table holds only the in-frame rearrangements with V and J called that TCRdb kept. Clones are partly lost; checked studies trace under half to an unresolved V gene and leave the rest unexplained. That table furnishes V, J and clone size, whereas the DNA furnished D and trimming. The sample has some 140,000 clones on record, 86% of them singletons. Approximately 2.2% of the sample belongs to the ten largest clones.

Sequenced sample: PBMCs. The sequence was collected from a human donor in good health. The chain is encoded by TRBV7-9 joined to TRBJ2-2, with the identity of the D gene unclear. CDR3 loop: CASSLGYRRQPLNTGELFF. In nucleotides, the sequence is TGTGCCAGCAGCTTAGGGTATCGCAGGCAACCCCTCAACACCGGGGAGCTGTTTTTT.